The 25 T cell receptor beta chains presented below share a single source sample, sequenced in a study of identical twins. MiXCR was run by TCRdb on the 5' RACE reads, yielding one entry per CDR3 protein. The data show around 670,000 distinct CDR3 sequences, with 5.5% to 6.5% seen just once and roughly 1.8% held by the top ten. The sample was naive T cells sorted from blood. These receptors all come from a man younger than 30 in good health.

This clonotype was seen many times. The chain joins TRBV3-1 to TRBJ2-2; 11 nucleotides align to TRBD2. V gave up 3 bases and J gave up 0 bases; unmatched junction bases: 3. This CDR3 region has 17 residues. From germline, CDR1 is LGHDT and CDR2 YNNKEL (reference sequence). In nucleotides, the CDR3 is TGTGCCAGCAGCCAGGCGACTAGCGGGGCGAACACCGGGGAGCTGTTTTTT. This sequence encodes CASSQATSGANTGELFF. The variable domain in full, completed from reference TRBV3-1 and TRBJ2-2, reads DTAVSQTPKYLVTQMGNDKSIKCEQNLGHDTMYWYKQDSKKFLKIMFSYNNKELIINETVPNRFSPKSPDKAHLNLHINSLELGDSAVYFCASSQATSGANTGELFFGEGSRLTVL.

This clonotype was seen at least ten times. The V and J genes are TRBV10-3 and TRBJ2-2; 8 bases are shared with TRBD2. Germline CDR1 is ENHRY and CDR2 is SYGVKD. The CDR3 is 18 amino acids. V dropped 3 bases and J dropped 0; count of bases not matched to a gene: 9. Written as DNA, the CDR3 is TGTGCCATCAGTGAACCGGGACTAGTGGGGTCGAACACCGGGGAGCTGTTTTTT. Translating it yields CAISEPGLVGSNTGELFF.

This clonotype occurred many times. V and J are TRBV20-1 and TRBJ1-2; maybe TRBD1 (5 bases). The CDR3 length is 14 residues. Trimming cost V 1 base and J 0 bases, with 9 bases left between them. Germline lookup yields CDR1 DFQATT and CDR2 SNEGSKA (reference sequence). The CDR3, as DNA: TGCAGTGCTAGAGGGGACGGGGCTAACTATGGCTACACCTTC. Translated, it gives CSARGDGANYGYTF.

There are many counts of this clonotype. The chain has TRBV4-2 and TRBJ2-1, with 10 bases that match TRBD2. The CDR3 loop spans 16 amino acids. Germline V gene data show CDR1 as LGHNA and CDR2 as YNFKEQ. J was trimmed by 8 bases and V by 4 bases; bases with no gene match: 11. CDR3 amino acids: CASSRAGLAVVDEQFF. Written as DNA, the CDR3 is TGTGCCAGCAGCCGAGCAGGACTAGCGGTGGTAGATGAGCAGTTCTTC.

This clonotype has a handful of counts. V and J are TRBV5-1 and TRBJ2-3, with D uncertain. This CDR3 spans 15 amino acids. Germline-derived CDR1 and CDR2 are SGHRS and YFSETQ. The V end was cut by 0 bases, the J end by 3 bases, with 11 bases between. The chain's CDR3 is CASSLAGPITDTQYF. The CDR3 region has the DNA TGCGCCAGCAGCTTGGCCGGACCCATTACAGATACGCAGTATTTT.

This clonotype was seen only a few times. The chain combines TRBV20-1 with TRBJ2-1, with 7 bases that match TRBD2. The CDR3 consists of 14 residues. The V and J ends lost 8 bases and 4 bases, in that order; junction bases with no gene match: 11. Germline CDR1 reads DFQATT; CDR2 reads SNEGSKA (reference sequence). CDR3 region: CSLRPGGRYNEQFF. CDR3 nucleotides: TGCAGTCTGAGGCCGGGAGGACGATACAATGAGCAGTTCTTC.

The CDR3 nucleotides are TGTGCCAGCCGCCCGACTAGCGGGCACAATGAGCAGTTCTTC. Its translation: CASRPTSGHNEQFF. The chain has TRBV12-3 or TRBV12-4 and TRBJ2-1, with TRBD2 matching 10 bases. This CDR3 is 14 amino acids long. After removal of 8 bases from V and 5 bases from J, the junction contained 6 bases not matched to a gene.

The sample holds many counts of this clonotype. J is TRBJ2-3 and V is TRBV7-9, with TRBD1 as a possible D gene (5 bases). The CDR3 covers 14 residues. Trimming pared 4 bases from V and 4 bases from J, leaving 12 bases between. CDR1 is SEHNR, CDR2 FQNEAQ, per germline (reference sequence). The CDR3 coding sequence is TGTGCCAGCAGCTCTCCAGCAGGGTCAGATACGCAGTATTTT. Protein sequence: CASSSPAGSDTQYF.

This clonotype was seen many times. The genes are TRBV5-1 and TRBJ2-3; 12 bases agree with TRBD2. Looked up from germline, CDR1 is SGHRS and CDR2 is YFSETQ. The CDR3 spans 18 residues. Unmatched junction bases numbered 8, after V lost 1 base and J lost 2 bases. The CDR3 reads CASSLLPSGRVVTDTQYF. CDR3 bases: TGCGCCAGCAGCTTGCTGCCTAGCGGGAGGGTTGTCACAGATACGCAGTATTTT.

The DNA of the CDR3 is TGTGCCAGCAGCGACGGACAGGGGAAAGGAGATACGCAGTATTTT. Encoded protein: CASSDGQGKGDTQYF. The chain recombines TRBV7-9 with TRBJ2-3; TRBD1 matches 9 bases. Germline-derived CDR1 and CDR2 are SEHNR and FQNEAQ (reference sequence). The CDR3 length is 15 residues. J lost 5 bases, V lost 5 bases, and 8 bases had no gene match.

This clonotype was observed many times. This sequence joins TRBV5-1 and TRBJ2-3; 8 bases line up with TRBD2. V was pared by 4 bases and J by 0 bases, with 7 bases of the junction left unmatched. Germline CDR1 and CDR2: SGHRS and YFSETQ. The CDR3 has 16 residues. DNA for the CDR3: TGCGCCAGCAGCACAATCCCTAGCGGGAGCACAGATACGCAGTATTTT. Amino acids: CASSTIPSGSTDTQYF.

This clonotype was observed a handful of times. The chain joins TRBV3-1 to TRBJ1-1, with 8 nucleotides matching TRBD1. The CDR3 is 13 residues long. In germline, CDR1 is LGHDT, CDR2 YNNKEL (reference sequence). The V gene end was trimmed by 4 bases and the J gene end by 4 bases; junction bases not matched to a gene: 2. The CDR3, as DNA: TGTGCCAGCAGCCGACAGGGGATCACTGAAGCTTTCTTT. As protein: CASSRQGITEAFF.

This clonotype was seen ten or more times. This sequence joins TRBV12-3 or TRBV12-4 and TRBJ2-5, with 7 bases lining up with TRBD2. J was trimmed by 5 bases and V by 4 bases; bases with no gene match: 4. The CDR3 runs to 13 residues. As DNA, the CDR3 is TGTGCCAGCAGTTCTAGCGGTGGGGAGACCCAGTACTTC. Translation: CASSSSGGETQYF.

The chain links TRBV5-5 to TRBJ2-7; D is unclear. Trimming took off 0 bases at V and 0 bases at J, with 13 bases between the two ends. Germline V gene lookup returns CDR1 SGHKS and CDR2 YYEKEE (reference sequence). The CDR3 has 16 amino acids. CDR3 coding DNA: TGTGCCAGCAGCTTGGTCTCTCCCAGGAGCTCCTACGAGCAGTACTTC. Encoded protein: CASSLVSPRSSYEQYF.

This clonotype was seen a handful of times. The chain has TRBV5-1 and TRBJ2-6; 12 bases align to TRBD1. The CDR3 length is 18 residues. The germline V gene has CDR1 SGHRS and CDR2 YFSETQ. V dropped 4 bases and J dropped 3; count of bases not matched to a gene: 8. CDR3 bases: TGCGCCAGCAGCGCAATCCGGGACAGGGGGCTTGGGGCCAACGTCCTGACTTTC. Protein sequence: CASSAIRDRGLGANVLTF.

The rearrangement links TRBV12-3 or TRBV12-4 to TRBJ2-2, with D hard to call. The V gene lost 7 bases and the J gene lost 2 bases, with 8 bases spanning the gap. There are 13 residues in the CDR3. The CDR3 protein is CASIYSNTGELFF. Written as DNA, the CDR3 is TGTGCCAGCATCTACAGTAACACCGGGGAGCTGTTTTTT.

The V gene is TRBV7-6, the J gene TRBJ2-1; 9 bases fit TRBD2. J gave up 5 bases and V 4 bases, and 9 bases lay outside the gene matches. The CDR3 extends over 16 amino acids. Germline-derived CDR1 and CDR2 are SGHVS and FNYEAQ. The CDR3 spells CASSSLAGVFNNEQFF. As DNA, the CDR3 is TGTGCCAGCAGCTCATTAGCGGGAGTCTTCAACAATGAGCAGTTCTTC.

This clonotype has more than one count but fewer than ten. V gene TRBV5-6 combines with J gene TRBJ1-2; 7 bases line up with TRBD1. The CDR3 is 14 amino acids. Per germline, CDR1 SGHDT and CDR2 YYEEEE. With V trimmed by 4 bases and J by 5 bases, 8 bases remained unmatched. CDR3 coding DNA: TGTGCCAGCAGCCAGAACAGGGGACGGTATGGCTACACCTTC. Encoded protein: CASSQNRGRYGYTF.

This clonotype was recorded many times. The gene calls are TRBV12-3 or TRBV12-4 and TRBJ2-4, with 8 bases matching TRBD2. The CDR3 totals 17 residues. The trim removed 5 bases at V and 0 bases at J, leaving 9 bases unmatched. The CDR3 DNA reads TGTGCCAGCAGTCCCCCGGCGGGGGGCCTAGCCAAAAACATTCAGTACTTC. It encodes CASSPPAGGLAKNIQYF.

This clonotype was picked up many times. The V call is TRBV29-1, the J call TRBJ1-1; perhaps TRBD1 as D (5 bases). This CDR3 spans 14 amino acids. Trimming cost V 3 bases and J 1 base, with 12 bases left between them. The germline V gene has CDR1 SQVTM and CDR2 ANQGSEA. CDR3 in DNA: TGCAGCGTTGAGGAAAAACAGGCGAACACTGAAGCTTTCTTT. It is translated as CSVEEKQANTEAFF.

The CDR3 reads CSARKGNYGYTF. The CDR3 region has the DNA TGCAGTGCTAGGAAGGGAAACTATGGCTACACCTTC. V usage is TRBV20-1 and J usage is TRBJ1-2; D call uncertain. Between the trimmed V and J ends, which lost 3 bases and 2 bases, there was a span of 7 bases. CDR1 is DFQATT, CDR2 SNEGSKA, per germline (reference sequence). The length of the CDR3 is 12 residues.

This clonotype was recorded at least ten times. This chain's CDR3 is CASSFRQVQETQYF. CDR3 coding DNA: TGTGCCAGCAGTTTTAGACAGGTTCAAGAGACCCAGTACTTC. The J gene is TRBJ2-5, the V gene TRBV12-3 or TRBV12-4; D possibly corresponds to TRBD1 (6 bases). The CDR3 runs to 14 residues. The V end lost 3 bases, the J end lost 2 bases, and 10 bases lay between the germline ends.

Concerning this clonotype: This may be a read error, as it is one base from a much larger clone. The chain employs TRBV29-1 and TRBJ1-3; tentatively, D is TRBD1 (5 bases). Looked up from germline, CDR1 is SQVTM and CDR2 is ANQGSEA. The CDR3 contains 15 residues. Trimming shortened V by 5 bases and J by 0 bases, and 14 bases separated the two germline ends. The CDR3 DNA sequence: TGCAGCGTTTTGATAACAGGCCTCTCTGGAAACACCATATATTTT. It yields the protein CSVLITGLSGNTIYF.

J is TRBJ2-7 and V is TRBV29-1, with D maybe TRBD1 (5 bases). Trimming removed 8 bases from V and 4 bases from J, with 12 bases in between. From germline, CDR1 is SQVTM and CDR2 ANQGSEA. The CDR3 length is 11 residues. CDR3 loop: CSIKKGYEQYF. CDR3 nucleotides: TGCAGCATCAAAAAGGGGTACGAGCAGTACTTC.

V gene TRBV30 combines with J gene TRBJ2-1; TRBD2 matches 9 bases. The CDR3 runs 14 residues. V shed 1 base, J shed 8 bases, and the junction held 6 bases outside the gene matches. CDR1 and CDR2 (germline): GTSNPN, SVGIG (reference sequence). The CDR3 here is CAWSGREGNYEQFF. Written as DNA, the CDR3 is TGTGCCTGGAGTGGGCGGGAGGGTAACTATGAGCAGTTCTTC.